These 26 T cell receptor beta chains were all obtained from the same sample, sequenced in a study of intratumoral heterogeneity in liver cancer. Repertoires were generated with immunoSEQ multiplex PCR, while TCRdb's copy carries only in-frame clones and drops some. The repertoire holds just over 20,000 clones, roughly 66% seen once, with about a sixth in the top ten. Sequencing was performed on tumor-adjacent normal tissue, taken before any cancer treatment. Receptors originate from a woman in her seventies with hepatocellular carcinoma.

In this sample, this clone turned up once. The chain links TRBV19 to TRBJ2-5, with 10 bases aligning to TRBD2. CDR3 size: 15 residues. From germline, CDR1 is LNHDA and CDR2 SQIVND (reference sequence). V lost 6 bases and J lost 5; bases outside the gene matches: 9. In DNA, the CDR3 is TGTGCCAGTAGACTCAGCGGGAGGGGAACGGAGACCCAGTACTTC. Translating it yields CASRLSGRGTETQYF.

The rearrangement uses TRBV27 and TRBJ2-3; 9 nucleotides align to TRBD2. CDR1 is MNHEY, CDR2 SMNVEV, per germline (reference sequence). This CDR3 is 15 amino acids long. V dropped 8 bases and J dropped 5; count of bases not matched to a gene: 11. The CDR3 DNA follows: TGTGCCAGCTGCGTAGCGGGAGCAGGTGAAGATACGCAGTATTTT. It encodes CASCVAGAGEDTQYF.

This sequence joins TRBV18 and TRBJ2-7, with D perhaps given as TRBD1 or TRBD2 (5 bases each). This CDR3 has 14 amino acids. The V end lost 5 bases, the J end lost 0 bases, and 11 bases lay between the germline ends. Germline V gene lookup returns CDR1 KGHSH and CDR2 LQKENI. The CDR3: CASSWDGTSYEQYF. Here the CDR3 DNA reads TGTGCCAGCTCATGGGACGGAACCTCCTACGAGCAGTACTTC. The entire variable domain, with the rest obtained from reference TRBV18 and TRBJ2-7, is as follows: NAGVMQNPRHLVRRRGQEARLRCSPMKGHSHVYWYRQLPEEGLKFMVYLQKENIIDESGMPKERFSAEFPKEGPSILRIQQVVRGDSAAYFCASSWDGTSYEQYFGPGTRLTVT.

V and J are TRBV30 and TRBJ2-1, with TRBD2 identical over 9 bases. The CDR3 extends over 13 amino acids. Germline CDR1 and CDR2: GTSNPN and SVGIG (reference sequence). The CDR3 region is CADEGTSRNEQFF. The DNA of the CDR3 is TGTGCTGACGAGGGGACTAGCCGAAATGAGCAGTTCTTC. Supplemented by reference TRBV30 and TRBJ2-1, the full variable domain reads SQTIHQWPATLVQPVGSPLSLECTVEGTSNPNLYWYRQAAGRGLQLLFYSVGIGQISSEVPQNLSASRPQDRQFILSSKKLLLSDSGFYLCADEGTSRNEQFFGPGTRLTVL.

V usage is TRBV28 and J usage is TRBJ2-7; 9 positions match TRBD1. The germline CDR1 and CDR2 sequences are MDHEN and SYDVKM. V trimming: 8 bases; J trimming: 4 bases; junction bases outside the gene matches: 12. This CDR3 contains 15 residues. The CDR3 is CASSRAGQGNYEQYF. Here the CDR3 DNA reads TGTGCCAGCTCACGCGCGGGACAGGGAAATTACGAGCAGTACTTC. Full variable domain (outside the CDR3, taken from reference TRBV28 and TRBJ2-7): DVKVTQSSRYLVKRTGEKVFLECVQDMDHENMFWYRQDPGLGLRLIYFSYDVKMKEKGDIPEGYSVSREKKERFSLILESASTNQTSMYLCASSRAGQGNYEQYFGPGTRLTVT.

This clone was detected only once. The genes are TRBV2 and TRBJ2-1; D is unresolved. V lost 4 bases and J 3 bases, leaving 13 bases between the germline ends. This CDR3 is built from 15 residues. The germline gives CDR1 SNHLY, CDR2 FYNNEI. CDR3 DNA sequence: TGTGCCAGCAGTGGGCAGGCCAATGACTACAATGAGCAGTTCTTC. Its translation is CASSGQANDYNEQFF.

The rearrangement links TRBV5-6 to TRBJ1-5, with D unresolved. With 1 base removed from V and 3 bases from J, the gap between germline ends came to 8 bases. Looked up from germline, CDR1 is SGHDT and CDR2 is YYEEEE. The CDR3 runs to 14 residues. This CDR3 reads CASSLRGYNQPQHF. CDR3 nucleotides: TGTGCCAGCAGCTTGCGAGGTTACAATCAGCCCCAGCATTTT. Full variable domain (remainder filled in from reference TRBV5-6 and TRBJ1-5): DAGVTQSPTHLIKTRGQQVTLRCSPKSGHDTVSWYQQALGQGPQFIFQYYEEEERQRGNFPDRFSGHQFPNYSSELNVNALLLGDSALYLCASSLRGYNQPQHFGDGTRLSIL.

The chain combines TRBV2 with TRBJ1-1; D gene ambiguous. The V gene lost 7 bases and the J gene lost 5 bases, with 11 bases spanning the gap. The CDR3 loop spans 12 amino acids. Germline values: CDR1 SNHLY, CDR2 FYNNEI. The CDR3 nucleotides are TGTGCCAGCAAGCAGTCTCGTACTGAAGCTTTCTTT. Encoded protein: CASKQSRTEAFF. Full variable domain (outside the CDR3, taken from reference TRBV2 and TRBJ1-1): EPEVTQTPSHQVTQMGQEVILRCVPISNHLYFYWYRQILGQKVEFLVSFYNNEISEKSEIFDDQFSVERPDGSNFTLKIRSTKLEDSAMYFCASKQSRTEAFFGQGTRLTVV.

The chain carries TRBV28 and TRBJ1-4; 8 bases fit TRBD1. The germline gives CDR1 MDHEN, CDR2 SYDVKM. V lost 6 bases to trimming and J lost 6 bases; unmatched junction nucleotides: 9. CDR3 length: 15 residues. The CDR3 protein is CASSLTGARDEKLFF. The CDR3 DNA reads as TGTGCCAGCAGCCTGACAGGGGCAAGGGATGAAAAACTGTTTTTT.

The rearrangement links TRBV10-3 to TRBJ2-3; possibly TRBD2 for D (5 bases). The CDR3 totals 18 residues. Germline CDR1 is ENHRY and CDR2 is SYGVKD. Trimming took 2 bases from V and 2 from J, leaving 20 bases between them. The CDR3 is CAISERATRNRYTDTQYF. CDR3 nucleotides: TGTGCCATCAGTGAGCGCGCTACTAGAAACAGATACACAGATACGCAGTATTTT.

This clone was seen a handful of times. The rearrangement links TRBV7-9 to TRBJ1-1; maybe TRBD1 (5 bases). V was trimmed by 3 bases and J by 1 base, leaving 6 bases between them. The CDR3 runs to 13 residues. Germline V CDR1 and CDR2: SEHNR, FQNEAQ (reference sequence). The CDR3 region is CASSLDTNTEAFF. As DNA, the CDR3 is TGTGCCAGCAGCTTGGACACGAACACTGAAGCTTTCTTT. The full variable domain, its missing parts supplied by reference TRBV7-9 and TRBJ1-1, is DTGVSQNPRHKITKRGQNVTFRCDPISEHNRLYWYRQTLGQGPEFLTYFQNEAQLEKSRLLSDRFSAERPKGSFSTLEIQRTEQGDSAMYLCASSLDTNTEAFFGQGTRLTVV.

The rearrangement joins TRBV5-4 to TRBJ2-1; D uncertain. V lost 4 bases and J 4 bases, leaving 18 bases between the germline ends. CDR3 size: 16 residues. From germline, CDR1 is SGHNT and CDR2 YYREEE (reference sequence). CDR3 DNA: TGTGCCAGCAGCCCTGGGCCCCGCCCTATATACAATGAGCAGTTCTTC. Its protein is CASSPGPRPIYNEQFF.

The V and J genes are TRBV9 and TRBJ1-2; no clear D. This CDR3 comprises 15 residues. V lost 3 bases and J 0 bases, leaving 12 bases between the germline ends. Germline CDR1 reads SGDLS; CDR2 reads YYNGEE. This CDR3 is CASSEERVTNYGYTF. The CDR3, as DNA: TGTGCCAGCAGCGAAGAGAGGGTTACTAACTATGGCTACACCTTC. The whole variable domain, remainder taken from reference TRBV9 and TRBJ1-2, is DSGVTQTPKHLITATGQRVTLRCSPRSGDLSVYWYQQSLDQGLQFLIQYYNGEERAKGNILERFSAQQFPDLHSELNLSSLELGDSALYFCASSEERVTNYGYTFGSGTRLTVV.

The sample holds one count of this clone. This rearrangement joins TRBV4-1 to TRBJ2-5; 9 bases are shared with TRBD2. The CDR3 spans 15 residues. The V gene's germline CDR1 is MGHRA and CDR2 YSYEKL. The V gene end was trimmed by 4 bases and the J gene end by 3 bases; junction bases not matched to a gene: 6. The CDR3 sequence is CASSLQTSGKETQYF. The CDR3 DNA is TGCGCCAGCAGCCTCCAGACTAGCGGTAAAGAGACCCAGTACTTC.

The J gene is TRBJ2-1, the V gene TRBV30; 11 nucleotides match TRBD2. Germline V gives CDR1 GTSNPN, CDR2 SVGIG (reference sequence). Trimming took 2 bases from V and 10 from J; bases not matched to a gene: 13. The CDR3 contains 16 residues. CDR3: CAWSIRLSGRAGEQFF. The CDR3 coding sequence is TGTGCCTGGAGTATTCGGCTTAGCGGGAGGGCCGGGGAGCAGTTCTTC.

The chain joins TRBV19 to TRBJ1-5; D is unclear. The length of the CDR3 is 12 residues. The germline V and J ends were trimmed by 5 bases and 0 bases, with 2 bases remaining between them. Per germline, CDR1 LNHDA and CDR2 SQIVND (reference sequence). In nucleotides, the CDR3 is TGTGCCAGTAGTCTTAGCAATCAGCCCCAGCATTTT. It is translated as CASSLSNQPQHF.

The chain recombines TRBV6-5 with TRBJ2-7; the D gene is possibly TRBD1 (6 bases). The germline V gene has CDR1 MNHEY and CDR2 SVGAGI. V gave up 6 bases and J gave up 3 bases, with 12 bases separating them. This CDR3 spans 13 amino acids. CDR3 sequence: CASSGTNHYEQYF. In DNA, the CDR3 is TGTGCCAGCAGCGGGACAAATCACTACGAGCAGTACTTC.

The chain uses TRBV10-3 and TRBJ1-2; weak D call: TRBD1 (5 bases). The germline V and J ends were trimmed by 11 bases and 6 bases, with 19 bases remaining between them. The CDR3 loop spans 13 amino acids. Germline V gene data show CDR1 as ENHRY and CDR2 as SYGVKD. CDR3 in amino acids: CAALKGFGDGYTF. The CDR3 DNA reads as TGTGCCGCCTTAAAGGGGTTTGGTGATGGCTACACCTTC.

This clone ranks as medium-sized. CDR3 protein: CASSQTGSYEQYF. The CDR3, as DNA: TGTGCCAGCAGTCAGACAGGGTCTTACGAGCAGTACTTC. This chain links TRBV6-5 with TRBJ2-7, with 7 bases fitting TRBD1. The ends lost 5 bases at V and 4 bases at J; junction bases unmatched: 5. This CDR3 has 13 residues. Germline V gives CDR1 MNHEY, CDR2 SVGAGI.

The chain joins TRBV5-5 to TRBJ1-3, with D hard to call. Germline CDR1 reads SGHKS; CDR2 reads YYEKEE (reference sequence). V was trimmed by 0 bases and J by 3 bases, leaving 7 bases between them. The CDR3 extends over 14 amino acids. The CDR3 sequence is CASSLGGNGNTIYF. CDR3 nucleotides: TGTGCCAGCAGCTTGGGAGGGAATGGAAACACCATATATTTT.

The chain is built from TRBV18 and TRBJ2-1; 7 bases fit TRBD2. Trimming at V came to 4 bases and at J to 7 bases, leaving 13 bases not matched to a gene. CDR1 and CDR2 from the germline V gene are KGHSH and LQKENI. The CDR3 extends over 16 amino acids. The CDR3 spells CASSLTGGRILNEQFF. As DNA, the CDR3 is TGTGCCAGCTCACTAACGGGCGGGAGAATTCTTAATGAGCAGTTCTTC.

The chain carries TRBV7-8 and TRBJ2-4; 8 bases are shared with TRBD1. Looked up from germline, CDR1 is SGHVS and CDR2 is FQNEAQ. The trim removed 2 bases at V and 9 bases at J, leaving 6 bases unmatched. The CDR3 spans 14 residues. CDR3 DNA: TGTGCCAGCAGCTTAACCGGACAGGGAAGCATTCAGTACTTC. Its translation is CASSLTGQGSIQYF. The whole variable domain, filled in from reference TRBV7-8 and TRBJ2-4, reads GAGVSQSPRYKVAKRGQDVALRCDPISGHVSLFWYQQALGQGPEFLTYFQNEAQLDKSGLPSDRFFAERPEGSVSTLKIQRTQQEDSAVYLCASSLTGQGSIQYFGAGTRLSVL.

The chain uses TRBV7-2 and TRBJ2-7; perhaps TRBD1 as D (6 bases). The V gene's germline CDR1 is SGHTA and CDR2 FQGNSA. Trimming left V 3 bases short and J 2 bases short, with 14 bases between. The CDR3 is 15 residues long. CDR3 bases: TGTGCCAGCAGCTTCAGGTCAGGGGTCGCCTACGAGCAGTACTTC. Translation: CASSFRSGVAYEQYF.

V gene TRBV3-1 (or the pseudogene TRBV3-2) combines with J gene TRBJ2-1; 9 bases fit TRBD2. V was pared by 4 bases and J by 8 bases, with 12 bases of the junction left unmatched. Germline V gives CDR1 LGHDT, CDR2 YNNKEL (reference sequence). The CDR3 is 16 residues long. In nucleotides, the CDR3 is TGTGCCAGCAGCCGTATAGCGGGAGTGGGGTCGGATGAGCAGTTCTTC. This codes for CASSRIAGVGSDEQFF.

The CDR3 bases are TGCGCCAGCAGCTTGAGCGGACCCTACAATGAGCAGTTCTTC. Translated, it gives CASSLSGPYNEQFF. The chain has TRBV5-1 and TRBJ2-1, with D perhaps TRBD2 (5 bases). Germline V gives CDR1 SGHRS, CDR2 YFSETQ. The CDR3 has 14 amino acids. Trimming took off 1 base at V and 2 bases at J, with 7 bases between the two ends.

The genes are TRBV19 and TRBJ2-2, with D uncertain. The germline CDR1 and CDR2 sequences are LNHDA and SQIVND (reference sequence). The length of the CDR3 is 12 residues. V gave up 7 bases and J gave up 1 base, with 4 bases separating them. The CDR3 reads CASNWNTGELFF. The CDR3 bases are TGTGCCAGTAACTGGAACACCGGGGAGCTGTTTTTT.